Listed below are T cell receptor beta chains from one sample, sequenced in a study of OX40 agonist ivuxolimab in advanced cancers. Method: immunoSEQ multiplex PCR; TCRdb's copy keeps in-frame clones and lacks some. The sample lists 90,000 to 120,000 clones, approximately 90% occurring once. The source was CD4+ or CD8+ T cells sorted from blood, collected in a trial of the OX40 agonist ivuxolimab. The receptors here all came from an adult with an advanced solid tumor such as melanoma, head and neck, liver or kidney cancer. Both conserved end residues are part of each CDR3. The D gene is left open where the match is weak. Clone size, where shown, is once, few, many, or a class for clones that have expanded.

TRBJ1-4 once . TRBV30 CAWRYGLNEKLFF TGTGCCTGGAGATATGGGCTTAATGAAAAACTGTTTTTT
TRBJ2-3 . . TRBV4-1 CASGQDLVAYTQYF TGCGCCAGCGGCCAAGATTTAGTGGCTTATACGCAGTATTTT
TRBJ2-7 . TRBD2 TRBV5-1 CASSSPGLEKYEQYF TGCGCCAGCAGTTCACCGGGACTAGAAAAATACGAGCAGTACTTC
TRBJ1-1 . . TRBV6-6 CASSYETAVQADFSFF TGTGCCAGCAGTTACGAAACAGCCGTCCAGGCAGACTTTTCTTTCTTT
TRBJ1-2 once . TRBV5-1 CASSLELGANYGYTF TGCGCCAGCAGCTTGGAGTTGGGAGCCAACTATGGCTACACCTTC
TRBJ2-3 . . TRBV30 CAWSVTDTQYF TGTGCCTGGAGTGTAACAGATACGCAGTATTTT
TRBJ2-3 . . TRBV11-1 CASSLVGVGADTQYF TGTGCCAGCAGCCTGGTTGGAGTGGGGGCAGATACGCAGTATTTT
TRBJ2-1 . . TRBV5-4 CASSPDYNEQFF TGTGCCAGCAGCCCCGACTACAATGAGCAGTTCTTC
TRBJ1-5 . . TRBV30 CAWSVGETPLPQHF TGTGCCTGGAGTGTAGGGGAGACGCCTCTGCCCCAGCATTTT
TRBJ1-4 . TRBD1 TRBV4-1 CASTRGRSNEKLFF TGCGCCAGCACCAGGGGGCGGTCTAATGAAAAACTGTTTTTT
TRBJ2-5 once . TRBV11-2 CASSFSAFRETQYF TGTGCCAGCAGCTTCTCCGCATTTAGAGAGACCCAGTACTTC
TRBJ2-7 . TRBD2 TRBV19 CASSIRSGSFFYEQYF TGTGCCAGTAGTATACGGAGCGGGAGTTTTTTCTACGAGCAGTACTTC
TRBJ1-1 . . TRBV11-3 CASSLRDTKNTEAFF TGTGCCAGCAGCTTAAGGGACACAAAGAACACTGAAGCTTTCTTT
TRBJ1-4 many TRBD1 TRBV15 CATSRDLGQIINEKLFF TGTGCCACCAGCAGAGATTTGGGACAGATTATAAATGAAAAACTGTTTTTT
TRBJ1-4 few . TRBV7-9 CASSPWIRANEKLFF TGTGCCAGCAGCCCCTGGATACGAGCTAATGAAAAACTGTTTTTT
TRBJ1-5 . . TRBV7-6 CASSLGHTNQPQHF TGTGCCAGCAGCCTCGGCCACACCAATCAGCCCCAGCATTTT
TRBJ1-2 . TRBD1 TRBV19 CASSGDRANYGYTF TGTGCCAGTAGCGGGGACAGGGCTAACTATGGCTACACCTTC
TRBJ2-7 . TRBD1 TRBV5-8 CASSGQASSYEQYF TGTGCCAGCAGCGGACAGGCGAGCTCCTACGAGCAGTACTTC
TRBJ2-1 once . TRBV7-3 CASSFQRGVEQFF TGTGCCAGCAGCTTTCAACGAGGTGTCGAGCAGTTCTTC
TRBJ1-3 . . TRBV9 CASSGYSSGNTIYF TGTGCCAGCAGCGGGTACAGCTCTGGAAACACCATATATTTT
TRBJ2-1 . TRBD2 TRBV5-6 CASSFPSGRASSEQFF TGTGCCAGCAGCTTCCCTAGCGGGAGGGCCTCGAGTGAGCAGTTCTTC
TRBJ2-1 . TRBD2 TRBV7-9 CASSGTGTSGSHNEQFF TGTGCCAGCAGCGGCACCGGGACTAGCGGGAGTCACAATGAGCAGTTCTTC